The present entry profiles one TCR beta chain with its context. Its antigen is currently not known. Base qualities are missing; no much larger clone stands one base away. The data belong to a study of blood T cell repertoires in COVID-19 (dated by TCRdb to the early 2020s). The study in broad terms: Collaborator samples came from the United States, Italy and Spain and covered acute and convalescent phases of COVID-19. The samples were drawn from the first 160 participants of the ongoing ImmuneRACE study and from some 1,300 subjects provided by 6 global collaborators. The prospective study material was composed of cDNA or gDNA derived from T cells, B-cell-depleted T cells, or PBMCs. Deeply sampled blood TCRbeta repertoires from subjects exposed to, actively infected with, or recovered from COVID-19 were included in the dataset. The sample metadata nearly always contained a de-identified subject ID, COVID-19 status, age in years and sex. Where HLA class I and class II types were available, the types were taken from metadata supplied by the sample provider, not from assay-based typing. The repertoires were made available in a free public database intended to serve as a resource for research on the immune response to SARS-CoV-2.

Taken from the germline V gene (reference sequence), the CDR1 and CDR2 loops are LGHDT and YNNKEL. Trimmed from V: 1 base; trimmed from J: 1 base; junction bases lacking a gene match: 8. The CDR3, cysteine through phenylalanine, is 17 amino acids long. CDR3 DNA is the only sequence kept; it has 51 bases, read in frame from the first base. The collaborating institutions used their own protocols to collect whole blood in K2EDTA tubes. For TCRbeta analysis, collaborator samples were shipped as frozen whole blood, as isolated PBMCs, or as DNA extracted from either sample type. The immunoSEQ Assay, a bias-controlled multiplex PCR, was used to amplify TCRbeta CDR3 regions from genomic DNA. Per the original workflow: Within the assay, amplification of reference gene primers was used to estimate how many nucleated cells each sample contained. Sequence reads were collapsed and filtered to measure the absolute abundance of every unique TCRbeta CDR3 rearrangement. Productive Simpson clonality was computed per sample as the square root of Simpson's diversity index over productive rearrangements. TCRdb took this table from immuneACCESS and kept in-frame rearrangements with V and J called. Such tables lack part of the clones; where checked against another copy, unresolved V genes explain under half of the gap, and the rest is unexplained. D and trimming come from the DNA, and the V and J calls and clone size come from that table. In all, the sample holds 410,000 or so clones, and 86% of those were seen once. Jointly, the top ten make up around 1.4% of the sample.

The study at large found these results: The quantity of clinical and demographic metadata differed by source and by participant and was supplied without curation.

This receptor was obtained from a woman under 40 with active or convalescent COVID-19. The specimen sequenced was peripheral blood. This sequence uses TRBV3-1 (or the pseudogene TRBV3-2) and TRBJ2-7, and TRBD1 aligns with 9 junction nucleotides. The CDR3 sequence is CASSQVAFGQGSYEQYF. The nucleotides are TGTGCCAGCAGCCAAGTTGCCTTCGGACAGGGGTCCTACGAGCAGTACTTC.